This TCR beta chain was found in a study of T cell repertoires in cytomegalovirus infection (dated by TCRdb to about 2019). For context, the study as a whole: Peptide stimulations targeted recently identified HLA-C-restricted CMV epitopes, whose presentation resists viral immunomodulation, together with well-studied HLA-B-restricted epitopes. The HLA type of each donor mattered for the analysis, because public TCR beta signatures pointed to carriage of CMV infection along with the matching HLA type. The paper as a whole reports these results and caveats: In both this cohort and an independent cohort of several hundred donors, the cumulative frequency of public TCR beta family members distinguished carriers of CMV infection plus the relevant HLA type. The ex vivo response was dominated by HLA-C-restricted CMV-specific TCR beta clonotypes, and the single most frequent clonotype in two of eight donors was supplied by these HLA-C-restricted clonotypes.

The CDR3 contains 15 residues, cysteine and phenylalanine counted. The sequence is cut down to CDR3 DNA, 45 bases in frame from base 1. Between the V and J ends, shortened by 5 bases and 0 bases respectively, the junction contains 14 bases. According to the germline V gene, CDR1 reads SGHTA and CDR2 reads FQGNSA. This clonotype showed up just a few times. There is no known antigen for this receptor. The input lacks base qualities; no much larger clone sits a single base away. Reading the label with the study, this specimen's treatment or condition is: in vitro stimulation with specific CMV peptide epitopes to enrich CMV-specific T cells. The sequencing machine was an Illumina HiSeq 1500. TCRdb reran the public reads through fastp at Q25 and MiXCR, keeping productive beta chains. Rows are unified per CDR3 protein, each entry keeping the most common DNA and genes. This sample lists just under 500,000 distinct CDR3 sequences; roughly a third were detected once. The biggest ten clones account for roughly 16% of the sample.

The receptor chain draws on TRBV7-2 and TRBJ2-7; there is no confident call for the D gene. This clonotype originated in a human donor in good health (CMV status not recorded). Some clones in this sample may be carry-over from other donors' samples. Source: cultured PBMCs, taken from culture after CMV antigen stimulation. The DNA sequence reads TGTGCCAGCAGCAATTTCGACATAAGCTCCTACGAGCAGTACTTC. Translated, this is CASSNFDISSYEQYF.